The 9 T cell receptor beta chains given below trace back to one sample, sequenced in a study of graft-versus-host responses after intestinal transplantation. Sequencing used immunoSEQ multiplex PCR; TCRdb keeps in-frame clones, though not all of them. The repertoire holds some 22,000 clones, 90% seen once, with around 2% in the top ten. This sample comprised PBMCs, obtained around 40 days after intestinal transplant. These receptor sequences come from a human patient who received an intestinal transplant, so some T cells may come from the graft donor.

This rearrangement joins TRBV5-1 to TRBJ1-3; D gene uncertain. Trimming took 5 bases from V and 0 from J, leaving 9 bases between them. CDR3 length: 14 amino acids. Germline CDR1 SGHRS, CDR2 YFSETQ. CDR3 region: CASRWADSGNTIYF. The DNA of the CDR3 is TGCGCCAGCAGGTGGGCAGACTCTGGAAACACCATATATTTT.

The gene calls are TRBV29-1 and TRBJ2-2; perhaps TRBD1 as D (6 bases). Looked up from germline, CDR1 is SQVTM and CDR2 is ANQGSEA. The CDR3 has 16 residues. Trimming removed 0 bases from V and 2 bases from J, with 13 bases in between. CDR3 sequence: CSVEDRGQPNTGELFF. In DNA, the CDR3 is TGCAGCGTTGAAGATCGAGGACAGCCAAACACCGGGGAGCTGTTTTTT.

This rearrangement joins TRBV18 to TRBJ2-1, with D perhaps matching TRBD1 or TRBD2 (5 bases each). The V end lost 0 bases, the J end lost 6 bases, and 21 bases lay between the germline ends. Germline loops: CDR1 KGHSH, CDR2 LQKENI. The CDR3 totals 18 residues. The CDR3 DNA sequence: TGTGCCAGCTCACCACCTGTGGTCTCCGGGACCAGTCCCAATGAGCAGTTCTTC. As protein: CASSPPVVSGTSPNEQFF. Drawing the rest from reference TRBV18 and TRBJ2-1, the complete variable domain is NAGVMQNPRHLVRRRGQEARLRCSPMKGHSHVYWYRQLPEEGLKFMVYLQKENIIDESGMPKERFSAEFPKEGPSILRIQQVVRGDSAAYFCASSPPVVSGTSPNEQFFGPGTRLTVL.

Details on this clone: This same CDR3 is encoded by further DNA sequences in the sample. The rearrangement links TRBV7-2 to TRBJ2-7; no reliable D call. The V end was cut by 5 bases, the J end by 0 bases, with 2 bases between. Looked up from germline, CDR1 is SGHTA and CDR2 is FQGNSA. This CDR3 is 11 amino acids long. CDR3 sequence reads: CASSLSYEQYF. DNA for the CDR3: TGTGCCAGCAGCCTCTCCTACGAGCAGTACTTC.

This chain links TRBV7-9 with TRBJ2-5; no clear D gene. Looked up from germline, CDR1 is SEHNR and CDR2 is FQNEAQ (reference sequence). The CDR3 length is 15 residues. The V and J ends lost 4 bases and 1 base respectively, with 13 bases between them. CDR3 nucleotides: TGTGCCAGCAGCTATCCCCAAACGACCCAAGAGACCCAGTACTTC. Translating it yields CASSYPQTTQETQYF.

The J gene is TRBJ2-2, the V gene TRBV15; the match to TRBD2 covers 11 bases. The trim removed 2 bases at V and 6 bases at J, leaving 8 bases unmatched. CDR3 length equals 17 residues. Germline lookup yields CDR1 LNHNV and CDR2 YYDKDF (reference sequence). The DNA of the CDR3 is TGTGCCACCAGCAGAAATAGACTAGCGGGATTATCCGGGGAGCTGTTTTTT. This codes for CATSRNRLAGLSGELFF.

Only one count was recorded for this clone. The chain couples TRBV10-3 to TRBJ2-7, with a tentative D call TRBD2 (6 bases). V was pared by 9 bases and J by 6 bases, with 12 bases between. CDR3 length: 11 residues. Germline V CDR1 and CDR2: ENHRY, SYGVKD. The CDR3 region has the DNA TGTGCCATGGGGCAGGGAGGCGAGCAGTACTTC. As protein: CAMGQGGEQYF.

This rearrangement joins TRBV6-6 to TRBJ2-1, with 10 bases identical to TRBD2. This CDR3 comprises 16 residues. The germline V gene has CDR1 MNHNY and CDR2 SVGAGI (reference sequence). V was clipped by 0 bases and J by 4 bases; unmatched bases: 3. The CDR3 DNA reads TGTGCCAGCAGTTACTCGGAGCGGGAGGGGTACAATGAGCAGTTCTTC. It specifies CASSYSEREGYNEQFF.

In nucleotides, the CDR3 is TGCGCCAGCAGCCAAGCAGGGGGCAATTCACCCCTCCACTTT. Amino acid sequence: CASSQAGGNSPLHF. The chain combines TRBV4-1 with TRBJ1-6, with TRBD1 matching over 8 bases. CDR1 is MGHRA, CDR2 YSYEKL, per germline. Losses at the gene ends were 1 base for V and 7 bases for J; bases not matched to a gene: 0. The CDR3 is made up of 14 amino acids.